The present T cell receptor (beta chain) was sequenced within a study of a mutant IDH1 vaccine in newly diagnosed glioma. On the study more broadly: Vaccination began 4-6 weeks post radiotherapy alone, or with temozolomide cycles.

This clone was picked up a small number of times. Antigen: not known. Assay used: immunoSEQ multiplex PCR; TCRdb lists only in-frame clones, some missing. The data contain about 50,000 clones, about 77% of them seen just once; the ten biggest clones take up over 4.5%. There are 13 residues in the CDR3. CDR1 SQVTM and CDR2 ANQGSEA come from the germline V gene. V gave up 6 bases and J gave up 4 bases; unmatched junction bases: 5. The time point is: week 5, during vaccination. Vaccinated patients received 300 ug of mutant IDH1 20-mer peptide per dose, with topical imiquimod. The clonotype was recovered from a man aged 45 to 65 with glioma. The chain employs TRBV29-1 and TRBJ1-5, with 8 positions matching TRBD1. The specimen was PBMCs, collected from a glioma patient whose treatment included an IDH1 peptide vaccine. CDR3: CSVGQGRNQPQHF. In DNA, the CDR3 is TGCAGCGTCGGACAGGGACGTAATCAGCCCCAGCATTTT. Full variable domain (remainder filled in from reference TRBV29-1 and TRBJ1-5): SAVISQKPSRDICQRGTSLTIQCQVDSQVTMMFWYRQQPGQSLTLIATANQGSEATYESGFVIDKFPISRPNLTFSTLTVSNMSPEDSSIYLCSVGQGRNQPQHFGDGTRLSIL.